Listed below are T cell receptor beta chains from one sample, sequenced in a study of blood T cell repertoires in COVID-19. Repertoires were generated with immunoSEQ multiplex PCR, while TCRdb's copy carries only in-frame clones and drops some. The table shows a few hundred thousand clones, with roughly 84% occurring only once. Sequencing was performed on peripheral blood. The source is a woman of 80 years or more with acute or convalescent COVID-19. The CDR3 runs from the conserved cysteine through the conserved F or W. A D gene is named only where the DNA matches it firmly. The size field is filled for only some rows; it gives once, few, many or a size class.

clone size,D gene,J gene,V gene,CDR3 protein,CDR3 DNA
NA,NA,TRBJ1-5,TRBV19,CASSIRAGNNQPQHF,TGTGCCAGTAGTATCAGGGCGGGAAACAATCAGCCCCAGCATTTT
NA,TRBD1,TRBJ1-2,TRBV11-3,CASSRTGTYGYTF,TGTGCCAGCAGCCGGACAGGGACCTATGGCTACACCTTC
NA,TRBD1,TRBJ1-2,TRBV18,CASSRQGGENYGYTF,TGTGCCAGCTCACGACAAGGGGGCGAAAACTATGGCTACACCTTC
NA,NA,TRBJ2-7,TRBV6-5,CASTPVPSYEQYF,TGTGCCAGCACCCCGGTTCCCTCCTACGAGCAGTACTTC
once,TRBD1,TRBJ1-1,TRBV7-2,CASSSRGTAMNTEAFF,TGTGCCAGCAGCTCTCGGGGGACAGCCATGAACACTGAAGCTTTCTTT
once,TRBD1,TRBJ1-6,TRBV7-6,CASSSTGTGGNSPLHF,TGTGCCAGCAGCTCTACGGGGACAGGGGGTAATTCACCCCTCCACTTT
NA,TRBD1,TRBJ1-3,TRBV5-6,CASSFGTGFGNTIYF,TGTGCCAGCAGCTTTGGGACAGGCTTTGGAAACACCATATATTTT
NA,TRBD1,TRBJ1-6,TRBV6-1,CASSPGGELSPLHF,TGTGCCAGCAGCCCAGGGGGCGAGCTTTCACCCCTCCACTTT
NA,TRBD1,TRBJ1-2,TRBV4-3,CASSQNQGVRYGYTF,TGCGCCAGCAGCCAAAACCAGGGGGTTCGGTATGGCTACACCTTC
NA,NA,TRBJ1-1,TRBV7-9,CASSLQGMGNTEAFF,TGTGCCAGCAGCTTACAGGGAATGGGGAACACTGAAGCTTTCTTT
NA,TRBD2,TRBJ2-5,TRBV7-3,CASSLGDSGGAQETQYF,TGTGCCAGCAGCCTGGGAGATAGCGGGGGGGCTCAAGAGACCCAGTACTTC
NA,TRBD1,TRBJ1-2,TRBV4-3,CASSQDLGRGIYGYTF,TGCGCCAGCAGCCAAGATTTAGGCAGGGGGATCTATGGCTACACCTTC
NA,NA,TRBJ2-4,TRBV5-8,CASSLRGGPAKNIQYF,TGTGCCAGCAGCCTACGAGGAGGGCCTGCCAAAAACATTCAGTACTTC
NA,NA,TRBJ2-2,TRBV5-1,CASSLGHTSNTGELFF,TGCGCCAGCAGCCTGGGACACACTTCAAACACCGGGGAGCTGTTTTTT
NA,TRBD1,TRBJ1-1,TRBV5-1,CASSSGTVLNTEAFF,TGCGCCAGCAGCTCCGGGACAGTACTTAACACTGAAGCTTTCTTT
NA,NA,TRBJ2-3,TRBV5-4,CASSQAGSVWGTDTQYF,TGTGCCAGCAGCCAGGCCGGGAGCGTTTGGGGCACAGATACGCAGTATTTT
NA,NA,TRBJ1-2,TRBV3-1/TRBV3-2,CASSQVVGAYTF,TGTGCCAGCAGCCAAGTCGTCGGAGCCTACACCTTC
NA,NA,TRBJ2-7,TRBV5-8,CASSFLGRDYEQYF,TGTGCCAGCAGCTTTCTTGGCCGGGACTACGAGCAGTACTTC
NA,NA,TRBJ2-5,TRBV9,CASSVGGSRGSGETQYF,TGTGCCAGCAGCGTAGGTGGTAGCAGAGGGTCGGGGGAGACCCAGTACTTC
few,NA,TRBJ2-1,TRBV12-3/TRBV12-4,CASSFISGEEQFF,TGTGCCAGCAGTTTTATTTCGGGGGAGGAGCAGTTCTTC
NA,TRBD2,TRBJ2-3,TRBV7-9,CASRLAEYTDTQYF,TGTGCCAGCAGACTAGCGGAGTACACAGATACGCAGTATTTT
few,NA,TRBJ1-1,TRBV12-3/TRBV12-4,CASSATGNTEAFF,TGTGCCAGCTCGGCGACGGGGAACACTGAAGCTTTCTTT
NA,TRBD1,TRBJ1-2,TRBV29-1,CSVYRQGDGYTF,TGCAGCGTTTATCGCCAGGGGGATGGCTACACCTTC
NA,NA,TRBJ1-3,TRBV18,CASSPPGNTIYF,TGTGCCAGCTCACCTCCGGGAAACACCATATATTTT
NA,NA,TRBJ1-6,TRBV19,CASRRRAGNSPLHF,TGTGCCAGTAGGAGGAGGGCTGGTAATTCACCCCTCCACTTT
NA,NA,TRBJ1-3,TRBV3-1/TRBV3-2,CASSPRGSGNTIYF,TGTGCCAGCAGCCCTAGGGGGTCTGGAAACACCATATATTTT
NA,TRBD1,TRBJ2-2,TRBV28,CASSFEGADFGELFF,TGTGCCAGCAGTTTTGAGGGGGCTGATTTCGGGGAGCTGTTTTTT
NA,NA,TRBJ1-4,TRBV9,CASSVEPGLNEKLFF,TGTGCCAGCAGCGTAGAACCGGGTCTTAATGAAAAACTGTTTTTT
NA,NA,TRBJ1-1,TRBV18,CASSPLGHLNTEAFF,TGTGCCAGCTCACCGTTAGGACATCTGAACACTGAAGCTTTCTTT
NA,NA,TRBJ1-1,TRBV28,CASIPRGPSTEAFF,TGTGCCAGCATCCCCCGAGGGCCCAGCACTGAAGCTTTCTTT
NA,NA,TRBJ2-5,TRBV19,CASSISGTYQETQYF,TGTGCCAGTAGTATATCCGGGACATATCAAGAGACCCAGTACTTC
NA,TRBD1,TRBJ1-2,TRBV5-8,CASSYRGYGYTF,TGTGCCAGCAGCTACAGGGGCTATGGCTACACCTTC
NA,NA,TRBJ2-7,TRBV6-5,CASSYRDFSYEQYF,TGTGCCAGCAGTTACCGGGACTTCTCCTACGAGCAGTACTTC
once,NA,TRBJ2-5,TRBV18,CASSFREGETQYF,TGTGCCAGCTCATTCCGGGAAGGGGAGACCCAGTACTTC
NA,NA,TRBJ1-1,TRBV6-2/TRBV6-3,CASSYYTASNTEAFF,TGTGCCAGCAGTTACTATACAGCCTCGAACACTGAAGCTTTCTTT